These T cell receptor beta chains were read from a single sample in a study of T cell responses to AZD1222 COVID-19 vaccine. Measured with immunoSEQ multiplex PCR; TCRdb has only the in-frame clones, and not every one. The table shows 100,000 to 150,000 clones, with roughly 84% occurring only once. The sample here was peripheral blood, taken 28 days after the second AZD1222 dose. These receptors were taken from an adult who received the AZD1222 COVID-19 vaccine. Each CDR3 is given with its conserved first and last residue. Fields, in order: J gene, V gene, D gene, clone size, CDR3 protein, CDR3 DNA. A D gene is named only where the DNA matches it firmly. Clone size is given for some rows only: seen once, a few or many times, or a class if the clone is expanded.

>TRBJ2-7|TRBV28|NA|NA
CASSLTYEQYF
TGTGCCAGCAGTCTCACCTACGAGCAGTACTTC
>TRBJ1-4|TRBV6-6|NA|NA
CASRRQVGETNEKLFF
TGTGCCAGCAGGAGACAGGTTGGGGAAACTAATGAAAAACTGTTTTTT
>TRBJ2-5|TRBV6-2/TRBV6-3|TRBD2|NA
CASSGSIAGEYQETQYF
TGTGCCAGCAGTGGAAGTATAGCGGGGGAGTACCAAGAGACCCAGTACTTC
>TRBJ2-2|TRBV27|NA|NA
CASSFTGELFF
TGTGCCAGCAGTTTCACCGGGGAGCTGTTTTTT
>TRBJ1-3|TRBV11-2|NA|NA
CASRHDRNALETETIYF
TGTGCCAGCAGGCATGACAGGAACGCTCTGGAAACGGAGACCATATATTTT
>TRBJ2-7|TRBV4-2|NA|NA
CASSQTGTNPTYEQYF
TGTGCCAGCAGCCAAACCGGGACCAATCCTACCTACGAGCAGTACTTC
>TRBJ1-2|TRBV29-1|NA|NA
CSVDGGLSAFKGYTF
TGCAGCGTTGACGGGGGGCTGAGTGCGTTTAAGGGCTACACCTTC
>TRBJ2-5|TRBV6-4|NA|NA
CASSDREIDGIETQYF
TGTGCCAGCAGTGACCGGGAGATCGACGGAATAGAGACCCAGTACTTC
>TRBJ1-5|TRBV5-1|NA|few
CASSLGAGNQPQHF
TGCGCCAGCAGCTTGGGGGCTGGCAATCAGCCCCAGCATTTT
>TRBJ2-1|TRBV25-1|TRBD2|NA
CASSGWAGENEQFF
TGTGCCAGCAGCGGCTGGGCGGGGGAAAATGAGCAGTTCTTC
>TRBJ2-7|TRBV7-2|NA|NA
CASSFGGNSYEQYF
TGTGCCAGCAGCTTCGGTGGTAACTCCTACGAGCAGTACTTC
>TRBJ2-2|TRBV7-2|NA|once
CASSLGNWNTGELFF
TGTGCCAGCAGCTTAGGCAACTGGAACACCGGGGAGCTGTTTTTT
>TRBJ1-3|TRBV3-1/TRBV3-2|NA|once
CASSPTGSAGNTIYF
TGTGCCAGCAGCCCCACGGGATCGGCTGGAAACACCATATATTTT
>TRBJ1-3|TRBV29-1|NA|NA
CSVEPTATPNTIYF
TGCAGCGTTGAGCCAACGGCCACGCCAAACACCATATATTTT
>TRBJ1-2|TRBV28|NA|NA
CASHQAIQIYGYTF
TGTGCCAGCCACCAAGCGATACAGATCTATGGCTACACCTTC
>TRBJ1-2|TRBV5-1|TRBD1|NA
CASSFEQGLSYGYTF
TGCGCCAGCAGCTTCGAACAGGGGTTAAGCTATGGCTACACCTTC
>TRBJ1-2|TRBV9|TRBD1|NA
CASSERQGRSGYTF
TGTGCCAGCAGCGAAAGACAGGGGCGGAGTGGCTACACCTTC
>TRBJ1-6|TRBV28|NA|NA
CASGRTGNSPLHF
TGTGCCAGCGGAAGAACAGGGAATTCACCCCTCCACTTT
>TRBJ1-1|TRBV13|NA|once
CASSLRGETEAFF
TGTGCCAGCAGCTTAAGAGGGGAGACTGAAGCTTTCTTT
>TRBJ1-3|TRBV5-1|NA|NA
CASSWQGVRSGNTIYF
TGCGCCAGCAGCTGGCAAGGCGTACGCTCTGGAAACACCATATATTTT
>TRBJ1-1|TRBV28|NA|once
CASSSWRESNTEAFF
TGTGCCAGCAGTTCATGGAGGGAGAGTAACACTGAAGCTTTCTTT
>TRBJ1-2|TRBV20-1|NA|NA
CSARFRRGYTF
TGCAGTGCTAGATTTCGTCGTGGCTACACCTTC
>TRBJ1-2|TRBV27|NA|NA
CASSLRQDVNYGYTF
TGTGCCAGCAGTCTAAGACAGGACGTAAACTATGGCTACACCTTC
>TRBJ1-6|TRBV7-8|NA|few
CASTDNSPLHF
TGTGCCAGCACCGATAATTCACCCCTCCACTTT
>TRBJ1-6|TRBV3-1/TRBV3-2|NA|once
CASSQVQGNSPLHF
TGTGCCAGCAGCCAAGTACAGGGCAATTCACCCCTCCACTTT
>TRBJ2-7|TRBV6-2/TRBV6-3|NA|NA
CASSPGLFYEQYF
TGTGCCAGCAGCCCCGGACTCTTCTACGAGCAGTACTTC
>TRBJ1-1|TRBV9|TRBD1|few
CASSVDRGPTEAFF
TGTGCCAGCAGCGTAGACAGGGGGCCCACTGAAGCTTTCTTT
>TRBJ2-1|TRBV11-2|NA|NA
CASRLPGGAYNEQFF
TGTGCCAGCAGACTTCCAGGGGGGGCCTACAATGAGCAGTTCTTC
>TRBJ1-2|TRBV27|TRBD1|NA
CASSPQGADINYGYTF
TGTGCCAGCAGTCCACAGGGGGCCGATATTAACTATGGCTACACCTTC
>TRBJ1-6|TRBV9|NA|once
CASSVYTGGSSPLHF
TGTGCCAGCAGCGTATATACGGGGGGCAGTTCACCCCTCCACTTT
>TRBJ1-5|TRBV19|TRBD1|few
CASSPDRVGNQPQHF
TGTGCCAGTAGTCCCGACAGGGTGGGCAATCAGCCCCAGCATTTT
>TRBJ2-5|TRBV10-1|NA|few
CASSESSAKETQYF
TGCGCCAGCAGTGAGTCTTCAGCAAAAGAGACCCAGTACTTC
>TRBJ2-1|TRBV28|NA|NA
CASTPMGAGYNEQFF
TGTGCCAGCACCCCCATGGGGGCGGGTTACAATGAGCAGTTCTTC
>TRBJ2-7|TRBV28|NA|NA
CASSVVGVGEQYF
TGTGCCAGCAGTGTAGTCGGGGTTGGCGAGCAGTACTTC
>TRBJ2-7|TRBV28|NA|NA
CASSFPSRQAITYF
TGTGCCAGCAGTTTCCCCAGCCGACAGGCTATAACCTACTTC
>TRBJ2-7|TRBV7-8|TRBD1|NA
CASRHGTGYEQYF
TGTGCCAGCAGACATGGGACAGGCTACGAGCAGTACTTC
>TRBJ1-2|TRBV15|NA|NA
CATSRGPGHLINYGYTF
TGTGCCACCAGCAGGGGCCCGGGACACCTCATAAACTATGGCTACACCTTC
>TRBJ2-1|TRBV7-2|TRBD2|once
CASSLDPRTSGGDEQFF
TGTGCCAGCAGCTTAGACCCGAGGACTAGCGGGGGAGATGAGCAGTTCTTC
>TRBJ2-3|TRBV9|TRBD2|NA
CASAAGVREDTQYF
TGTGCCAGCGCGGCGGGGGTGAGAGAAGATACGCAGTATTTT
>TRBJ1-3|TRBV5-4|TRBD1|NA
CASSPNPRTGAFGNTIYF
TGTGCCAGCAGCCCCAATCCGAGGACAGGGGCCTTTGGAAACACCATATATTTT
>TRBJ2-7|TRBV4-3|NA|few
CASSQESGSYEQYF
TGCGCCAGCAGCCAAGAGAGCGGCTCCTACGAGCAGTACTTC
>TRBJ1-2|TRBV4-3|NA|NA
CASSQVGRTTNYGYTF
TGCGCCAGCAGCCAAGTAGGACGGACCACTAACTATGGCTACACCTTC
>TRBJ1-2|TRBV6-5|TRBD1|once
CASSNPGQGTEGYTF
TGTGCCAGCAGTAACCCGGGACAGGGTACGGAAGGCTACACCTTC
>TRBJ1-5|TRBV4-2|NA|once
CASTQTQGSTQPQHF
TGTGCCAGCACCCAGACTCAGGGTTCCACTCAGCCCCAGCATTTT
>TRBJ1-5|TRBV28|NA|NA
CASSLGVGTRYSNQPQHF
TGTGCCAGCAGTTTAGGCGTGGGCACACGCTATAGCAATCAGCCCCAGCATTTT
>TRBJ2-3|TRBV27|NA|NA
CASTVLGPTDTQYF
TGTGCCAGCACCGTCCTAGGCCCCACAGATACGCAGTATTTT
>TRBJ2-3|TRBV4-2|NA|NA
CASSQEDGDTQYF
TGTGCCAGCAGCCAAGAAGATGGAGATACGCAGTATTTT
>TRBJ1-6|TRBV11-3|NA|NA
CASSLTSDTPLHF
TGTGCCAGCAGCTTAACCTCAGATACACCCCTCCACTTT
>TRBJ1-2|TRBV5-1|NA|NA
CASSLEGDGYTF
TGCGCCAGCAGCTTAGAGGGAGATGGCTACACCTTC
>TRBJ2-3|TRBV12-5|NA|once
CASGLDGQNTDTQYF
TGTGCTAGTGGTTTGGACGGACAGAACACAGATACGCAGTATTTT
>TRBJ2-5|TRBV11-3|NA|NA
CASSKTVPEETQYF
TGTGCCAGCAGCAAAACGGTGCCGGAAGAGACCCAGTACTTC
>TRBJ2-1|TRBV3-1/TRBV3-2|TRBD2|NA
CASSLTTSGGSNEQFF
TGTGCCAGCAGCCTGACGACTAGCGGGGGGTCTAATGAGCAGTTCTTC
>TRBJ1-2|TRBV27|TRBD1|NA
CASSFLGTEANYGYTF
TGTGCCAGCAGTTTTCTGGGGACAGAAGCTAACTATGGCTACACCTTC
>TRBJ2-3|TRBV3-1/TRBV3-2|NA|NA
CASSQVDPTDTQYF
TGTGCCAGCAGCCAAGTGGATCCCACAGATACGCAGTATTTT
>TRBJ2-7|TRBV5-1|TRBD1|NA
CASSDRGSSYEQYF
TGCGCCAGCTCGGACAGGGGAAGCTCCTACGAGCAGTACTTC
>TRBJ2-7|TRBV12-3/TRBV12-4|NA|NA
CASREGRGEQYF
TGTGCCAGCAGGGAGGGCAGGGGCGAGCAGTACTTC
>TRBJ1-1|TRBV27|NA|NA
CASRTATGTEAFF
TGTGCCAGCAGGACAGCGACGGGGACTGAAGCTTTCTTT
>TRBJ1-4|TRBV5-1|NA|NA
CASSLEGGTNEKLFF
TGCGCCAGCAGCTTGGAGGGGGGAACTAATGAAAAACTGTTTTTT
>TRBJ1-5|TRBV23-1|NA|NA
CASSQRRRQARNQPQHF
TGCGCCAGCAGTCAACGCCGTCGACAGGCCCGCAATCAGCCCCAGCATTTT
>TRBJ1-4|TRBV28|NA|NA
CASSTRGAEEKLFF
TGTGCCAGCAGTACAAGGGGGGCGGAAGAAAAACTGTTTTTT